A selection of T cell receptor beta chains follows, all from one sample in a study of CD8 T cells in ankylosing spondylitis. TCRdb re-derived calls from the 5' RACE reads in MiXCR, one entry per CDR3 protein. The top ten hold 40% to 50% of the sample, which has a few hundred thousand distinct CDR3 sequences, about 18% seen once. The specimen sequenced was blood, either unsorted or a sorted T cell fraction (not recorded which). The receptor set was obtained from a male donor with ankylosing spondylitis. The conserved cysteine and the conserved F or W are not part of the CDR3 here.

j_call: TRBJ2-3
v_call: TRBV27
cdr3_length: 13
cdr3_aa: ASSFASGLADTQY

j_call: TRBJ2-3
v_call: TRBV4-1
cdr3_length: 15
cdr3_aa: ASSQDRLAGTTDTQY

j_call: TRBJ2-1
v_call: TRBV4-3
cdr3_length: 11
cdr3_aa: ASSHSIVGEQF

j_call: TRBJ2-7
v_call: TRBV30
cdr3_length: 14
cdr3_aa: AWAQGYSRSSLEQY

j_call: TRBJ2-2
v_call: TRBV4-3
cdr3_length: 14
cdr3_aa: ASSQEWGDNTGELF

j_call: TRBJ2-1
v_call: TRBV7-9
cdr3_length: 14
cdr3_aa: ASSSRSGTGYNEQF

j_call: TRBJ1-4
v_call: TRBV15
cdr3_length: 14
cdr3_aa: ATSSLIIGQNEKLF

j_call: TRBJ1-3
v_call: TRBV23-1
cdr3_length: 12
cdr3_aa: ARRVRASGNTIY

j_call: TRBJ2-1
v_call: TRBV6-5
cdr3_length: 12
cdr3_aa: ASSYMSSANEQF

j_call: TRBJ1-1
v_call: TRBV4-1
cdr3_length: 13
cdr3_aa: ASSQDHGFDTEAF

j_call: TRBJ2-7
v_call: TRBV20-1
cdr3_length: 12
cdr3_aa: SASPTSGVHEQY

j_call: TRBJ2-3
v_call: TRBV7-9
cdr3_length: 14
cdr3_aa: VSSQTLAGVTDTQY

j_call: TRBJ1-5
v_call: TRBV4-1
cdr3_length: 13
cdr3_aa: ASSQEGQGLQPQH

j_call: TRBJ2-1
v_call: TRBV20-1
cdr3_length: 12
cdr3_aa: SAKEGLAVDEQF

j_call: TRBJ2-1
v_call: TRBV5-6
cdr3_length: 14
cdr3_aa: ASSYLADGRENEQF

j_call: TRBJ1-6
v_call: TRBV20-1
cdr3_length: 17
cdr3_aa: SARDLEGTGDLRRSPLH

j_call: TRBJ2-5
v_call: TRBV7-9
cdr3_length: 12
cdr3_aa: ASRRDGDGETQY

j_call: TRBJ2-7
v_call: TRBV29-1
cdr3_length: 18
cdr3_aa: SVQRWVVVSSGRVLYEQY

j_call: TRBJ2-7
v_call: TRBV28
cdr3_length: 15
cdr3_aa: ASSSPTSGGEGYEQY

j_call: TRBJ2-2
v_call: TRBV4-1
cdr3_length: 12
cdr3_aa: ASSQAGGPGELF

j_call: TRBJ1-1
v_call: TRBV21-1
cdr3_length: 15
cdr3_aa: ASTSPRDLFLWTEAF

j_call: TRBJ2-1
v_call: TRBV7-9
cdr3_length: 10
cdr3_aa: ASSVRVDEQF

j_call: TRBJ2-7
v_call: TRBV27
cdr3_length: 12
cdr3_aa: ASSLVGTDYEQY

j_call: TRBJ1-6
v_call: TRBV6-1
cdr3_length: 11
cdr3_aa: ASSEGINSPLH

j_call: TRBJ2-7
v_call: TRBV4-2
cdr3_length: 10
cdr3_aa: ASSQNTYEQY

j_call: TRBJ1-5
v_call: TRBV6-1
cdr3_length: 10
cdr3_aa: ARTGAYQPQH

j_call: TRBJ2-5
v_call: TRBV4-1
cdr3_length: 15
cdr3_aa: ASSQDPASGGRETQY

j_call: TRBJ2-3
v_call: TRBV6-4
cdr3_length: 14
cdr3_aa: ASSDSASGDTDTQY

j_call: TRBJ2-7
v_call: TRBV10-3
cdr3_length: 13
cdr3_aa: AISGQEATGYEQY

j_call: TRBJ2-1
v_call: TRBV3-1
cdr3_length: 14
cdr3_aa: ASSRAGQGFYNEQF

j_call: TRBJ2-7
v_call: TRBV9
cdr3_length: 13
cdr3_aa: ASSPGTGGTYEQY

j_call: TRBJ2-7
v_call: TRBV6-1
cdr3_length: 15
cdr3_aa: ASSPKPRVARSYEQY

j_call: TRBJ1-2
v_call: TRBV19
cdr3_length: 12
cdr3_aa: ASSLTSMDYGYT

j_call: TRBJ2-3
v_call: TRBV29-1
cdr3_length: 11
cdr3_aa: SVTRGGTDTQY